Listed here are 31 T cell receptor beta chains from one sample, sequenced in a study of cytomegalovirus exposure and HLA in healthy donors. 60 Vbeta and 13 Jbeta primers were used in PCR. Libraries were prepared by immunoSEQ multiplex PCR; TCRdb keeps only in-frame clonotypes and omits some of them. In the table there are roughly 130,000 clones, 82% of which are singletons. Sequencing was carried out using PBMCs. The receptors come from a male donor in good health and CMV-seropositive.

V and J are TRBV28 and TRBJ2-5; 7 bases map to TRBD2. The J call is uncertain, as TRBJ2-7 better fits the DNA end. Germline-derived CDR1 and CDR2 are MDHEN and SYDVKM. The CDR3 spans 13 residues. CDR3 sequence reads: CASSSGIPYEQYF. CDR3 bases: TGTGCCAGCAGTAGCGGGATCCCCTACGAGCAGTACTTC.

This chain uses TRBV30 with TRBJ1-1, with D unclear. CDR3 length equals 13 residues. Trimming pared 0 bases from V and 2 bases from J, leaving 7 bases between. Germline values: CDR1 GTSNPN, CDR2 SVGIG (reference sequence). This chain's CDR3 is CAWSVGLNTEAFF. CDR3 DNA sequence: TGTGCCTGGAGTGTAGGACTTAACACTGAAGCTTTCTTT.

The genes are TRBV6-5 and TRBJ1-1, with 9 bases identical to TRBD1. CDR1 is MNHEY, CDR2 SVGAGI, per germline. This CDR3 contains 13 residues. V was clipped by 4 bases and J by 6 bases; unmatched bases: 3. As DNA, the CDR3 is TGTGCCAGCAGTTCAGACAGGGGGTCTGAAGCTTTCTTT. It translates to CASSSDRGSEAFF.

This chain links TRBV18 with TRBJ1-4; D call uncertain. The CDR3 is 16 amino acids. The germline V and J ends were trimmed by 6 bases and 0 bases, with 14 bases remaining between them. Per the germline V gene, CDR1 is KGHSH and CDR2 is LQKENI. CDR3 amino acids: CASSPLPTSTNEKLFF. The CDR3 DNA reads as TGTGCCAGCTCCCCGCTCCCGACATCAACTAATGAAAAACTGTTTTTT.

The rearrangement uses TRBV7-9 and TRBJ2-1; no definite D call. This CDR3 region has 11 residues. The germline V gene has CDR1 SEHNR and CDR2 FQNEAQ (reference sequence). Trimming took 7 bases from V and 10 from J, leaving 11 bases between them. CDR3 nucleotides: TGTGCCAGCACTGGCGGTCGAGAGCAGTTCTTC. Amino acid sequence: CASTGGREQFF.

This clone was detected only a few times. The chain recombines TRBV13 with TRBJ2-6, with D perhaps TRBD2 (6 bases). The CDR3 extends over 16 amino acids. Trimming stripped 5 bases from V and 4 bases from J, with 15 bases between. CDR1 and CDR2 from the germline V gene are PRHDT and FYEKMQ (reference sequence). CDR3 bases: TGTGCCAGCAGCCGCGTTGGGGCGGGGGGGGCCAACGTCCTGACTTTC. This encodes CASSRVGAGGANVLTF. Drawing the rest from reference TRBV13 and TRBJ2-6, the complete variable domain is AAGVIQSPRHLIKEKRETATLKCYPIPRHDTVYWYQQGPGQDPQFLISFYEKMQSDKGSIPDRFSAQQFSDYHSELNMSSLELGDSALYFCASSRVGAGGANVLTFGAGSRLTVL.

The chain is built from TRBV15 and TRBJ2-1, with 13 positions matching TRBD2. Germline CDR1 is LNHNV and CDR2 is YYDKDF (reference sequence). CDR3 length: 15 amino acids. V was pared by 3 bases and J by 7 bases, with 3 bases of the junction left unmatched. The CDR3 region is CATSSRLAGGNEQFF. The CDR3 nucleotides are TGTGCCACCAGCAGCCGACTAGCGGGAGGAAATGAGCAGTTCTTC.

The chain has TRBV29-1 and TRBJ1-1, with 10 bases that match TRBD1. Germline CDR1 reads SQVTM; CDR2 reads ANQGSEA. Trimming removed 7 bases from V and 4 bases from J; junction bases left unmatched: 6. The CDR3 is 13 residues long. The CDR3 is CSASDRGGTEAFF. The DNA of the CDR3 is TGCAGCGCCTCGGACAGGGGGGGCACTGAAGCTTTCTTT.

The gene calls are TRBV11-2 and TRBJ2-2; a possible D gene is TRBD2 (5 bases). V gave up 10 bases and J gave up 5 bases, with 17 bases separating them. Germline V gene data show CDR1 as SGHAT and CDR2 as FQNNGV. The CDR3 covers 14 residues. In nucleotides, the CDR3 is TGTGCCACCTATCGGGGTATTCGAACCGGGGAGCTGTTTTTT. This encodes CATYRGIRTGELFF.

The chain employs TRBV11-1 and TRBJ2-3; D might be TRBD1 (5 bases). The V gene's germline CDR1 is SGHAT and CDR2 FQDESV (reference sequence). The germline V and J ends were trimmed by 5 bases and 11 bases, with 17 bases remaining between them. The CDR3 extends over 13 amino acids. The chain's CDR3 is CASSQGVAGMQYF. CDR3 nucleotide sequence: TGTGCCAGCAGCCAGGGCGTGGCAGGGATGCAGTATTTT. The variable domain in full, with the rest retrieved from reference TRBV11-1 and TRBJ2-3, is EAEVAQSPRYKITEKSQAVAFWCDPISGHATLYWYRQILGQGPELLVQFQDESVVDDSQLPKDRFSAERLKGVDSTLKIQPAELGDSAMYLCASSQGVAGMQYFGPGTRLTVL.

The chain couples TRBV7-9 to TRBJ2-3, with D tentatively TRBD2 (5 bases). The CDR3 has 15 residues. The germline gives CDR1 SEHNR, CDR2 FQNEAQ (reference sequence). V lost 7 bases and J 3 bases, leaving 17 bases between the germline ends. CDR3 nucleotides: TGTGCCAGCACCAGCGGCACAAGCCGGACAGATACGCAGTATTTT. Protein sequence: CASTSGTSRTDTQYF.

This sequence joins TRBV18 and TRBJ2-7, with 10 bases fitting TRBD2. The ends lost 2 bases at V and 6 bases at J; junction bases unmatched: 19. Per the germline V gene, CDR1 is KGHSH and CDR2 is LQKENI. The CDR3 has 19 amino acids. The CDR3: CASSPSIASLASGSGEQYF. In nucleotides, the CDR3 is TGTGCCAGCTCACCATCTATCGCCTCACTGGCTAGCGGGAGTGGCGAGCAGTACTTC.

The CDR3 loop reads CASSVLGIPSYNEQFF. CDR3 nucleotides: TGTGCCAGCAGCGTATTGGGCATCCCATCCTACAATGAGCAGTTCTTC. V is TRBV9 and J is TRBJ2-1; D remains unclear. In germline, CDR1 is SGDLS, CDR2 YYNGEE. CDR3 length: 16 residues. V was shortened by 1 base and J by 1 base, with 12 bases between the two germline ends.

In this sample, this clone turned up once. The chain recombines TRBV28 with TRBJ1-3; TRBD1 is a possible D gene (6 bases). This CDR3 region has 15 residues. The V end was cut by 5 bases, the J end by 2 bases, with 13 bases between. CDR1 MDHEN and CDR2 SYDVKM come from the germline V gene. DNA of the CDR3: TGTGCCAGCAGTCTAGACACAGGGCCTGGAAACACCATATATTTT. It is translated as CASSLDTGPGNTIYF.

This clone was seen a few times. The chain links TRBV7-2 to TRBJ1-5; D possibly corresponds to TRBD1 (5 bases). The CDR3 is 14 residues long. Trimming took off 5 bases at V and 2 bases at J, with 10 bases between the two ends. Looked up from germline, CDR1 is SGHTA and CDR2 is FQGNSA. The CDR3 nucleotides read TGTGCCAGCAGCCGCGCGGGGGGCAATCAGCCCCAGCATTTT. Its protein product is CASSRAGGNQPQHF.

The chain carries TRBV4-2 and TRBJ1-1; unclear D gene. CDR3 length: 12 residues. Trimming took 5 bases from V and 1 from J, leaving 5 bases between them. Germline V gene sequence: CDR1 LGHNA, CDR2 YNFKEQ. CDR3 residues: CASSEGNTEAFF. The DNA for the CDR3 is TGTGCCAGCAGCGAGGGGAACACTGAAGCTTTCTTT.

The CDR3 DNA reads as TGCGCCAGCAGCTTGGGACTAGCGGTGCGCAAAGGGGAGCTGTTTTTT. It encodes CASSLGLAVRKGELFF. The chain combines TRBV5-1 with TRBJ2-2, with 9 nucleotides matching TRBD2. J was trimmed by 8 bases and V by 0 bases; bases with no gene match: 8. Germline loops: CDR1 SGHRS, CDR2 YFSETQ. This CDR3 is built from 16 residues.

The V gene is TRBV5-1, the J gene TRBJ2-3; the match to TRBD2 covers 8 bases. Germline V gives CDR1 SGHRS, CDR2 YFSETQ. V lost 1 base, J lost 0 bases, and 4 bases stayed unmatched. This CDR3 has 16 amino acids. CDR3 loop: CASSLREGSSTDTQYF. Written as DNA, the CDR3 is TGCGCCAGCAGCTTGCGGGAGGGCTCTAGCACAGATACGCAGTATTTT. Based on the CDR3 plus reference TRBV5-1 and TRBJ2-3, the full variable domain is KAGVTQTPRYLIKTRGQQVTLSCSPISGHRSVSWYQQTPGQGLQFLFEYFSETQRNKGNFPGRFSGRQFSNSRSEMNVSTLELGDSALYLCASSLREGSSTDTQYFGPGTRLTVL.

The rearrangement joins TRBV4-3 to TRBJ2-7, with TRBD2 matching over 9 bases. The CDR3 has 15 amino acids. In germline, CDR1 is LGHNA, CDR2 YSLEER. V trimming: 4 bases; J trimming: 3 bases; junction bases outside the gene matches: 7. The CDR3 DNA is TGCGCCAGCAGCCTGCTAGCGGGGAGCCTCTACGAGCAGTACTTC. Its translation is CASSLLAGSLYEQYF.

V gene TRBV5-1 combines with J gene TRBJ2-5; TRBD1 aligns across 7 bases. The V and J ends lost 0 bases and 5 bases, in that order; junction bases with no gene match: 7. Germline V CDR1 and CDR2: SGHRS, YFSETQ. The CDR3 spans 15 residues. The chain's CDR3 is CASSLADRVTETQYF. The CDR3 DNA follows: TGCGCCAGCAGCTTGGCCGACAGGGTAACTGAGACCCAGTACTTC. The full variable domain, with the rest looked up from reference TRBV5-1 and TRBJ2-5, is KAGVTQTPRYLIKTRGQQVTLSCSPISGHRSVSWYQQTPGQGLQFLFEYFSETQRNKGNFPGRFSGRQFSNSRSEMNVSTLELGDSALYLCASSLADRVTETQYFGPGTRLLVL.

The chain couples TRBV15 to TRBJ2-7; possible D gene TRBD2, 5 bases. The germline V gene encodes CDR1 LNHNV and CDR2 YYDKDF (reference sequence). The V end lost 0 bases, the J end lost 2 bases, and 8 bases lay between the germline ends. This CDR3 contains 14 residues. The CDR3 nucleotides read TGTGCCACCAGCAGAGATCCGGGGACCTACGAGCAGTACTTC. This gives the protein CATSRDPGTYEQYF.

This sequence joins TRBV5-6 and TRBJ2-7; 8 bases are a match to TRBD1. Per germline, CDR1 SGHDT and CDR2 YYEEEE. The CDR3 runs 14 residues. V lost 2 bases and J lost 4; bases outside the gene matches: 5. The CDR3 DNA sequence: TGTGCCAGCAGCTTAGGGACAGGCCTTTACGAGCAGTACTTC. It yields the protein CASSLGTGLYEQYF.

V usage is TRBV30 and J usage is TRBJ1-4; D gene ambiguous. The V and J ends lost 3 bases and 0 bases respectively, with 14 bases between them. The CDR3 loop spans 16 amino acids. CDR1 GTSNPN and CDR2 SVGIG come from the germline V gene (reference sequence). CDR3 residues: CAWSARRGTTNEKLFF. The CDR3 DNA is TGTGCCTGGAGCGCCCGGAGAGGCACAACTAATGAAAAACTGTTTTTT.

This clone was found once. V is TRBV27 and J is TRBJ2-3; 8 bases are a match to TRBD2. V was clipped by 6 bases and J by 0 bases; unmatched bases: 5. Germline loops: CDR1 MNHEY, CDR2 SMNVEV (reference sequence). The CDR3 contains 15 residues. The CDR3 sequence: CASSAGGSSTDTQYF. CDR3 DNA sequence: TGTGCCAGCAGCGCGGGAGGCTCCAGCACAGATACGCAGTATTTT.

The V gene is TRBV11-2, the J gene TRBJ2-1; 9 nucleotides line up with TRBD2. CDR1 is SGHAT and CDR2 is FQNNGV in the germline V gene. The CDR3 is made up of 18 amino acids. Trimming removed 1 base from V and 6 bases from J; junction bases left unmatched: 13. CDR3 nucleotide sequence: TGTGCCAGCAGCTTAGCCGGGGCGGGAGGGCCGAAGAGCAATGAGCAGTTCTTC. Its protein product is CASSLAGAGGPKSNEQFF. Full variable domain (outside the CDR3, taken from reference TRBV11-2 and TRBJ2-1): EAGVAQSPRYKIIEKRQSVAFWCNPISGHATLYWYQQILGQGPKLLIQFQNNGVVDDSQLPKDRFSAERLKGVDSTLKIQPAKLEDSAVYLCASSLAGAGGPKSNEQFFGPGTRLTVL.

The chain has TRBV27 and TRBJ1-5; possibly TRBD1 for D (5 bases). CDR1 is MNHEY and CDR2 is SMNVEV in the germline V gene (reference sequence). The CDR3 contains 14 residues. Trimming took 5 bases from V and 5 from J, leaving 13 bases between them. CDR3 in DNA: TGTGCCAGCAGTCCGACCAGGGTCGATCAGCCCCAGCATTTT. It yields the protein CASSPTRVDQPQHF.

The rearrangement uses TRBV9 and TRBJ2-7; possibly TRBD1 for D (6 bases). The ends were cut back, 5 bases at V and 0 bases at J, with 12 bases in the middle. This CDR3 region has 14 residues. CDR1 SGDLS and CDR2 YYNGEE come from the germline V gene. CDR3 amino acids: CASSYRVLSYEQYF. CDR3 bases: TGTGCCAGCAGTTACAGGGTCCTCTCCTACGAGCAGTACTTC.

The J gene is TRBJ1-1, the V gene TRBV4-3; D is undetermined. The CDR3 spans 14 residues. The V end lost 5 bases, the J end lost 0 bases, and 10 bases lay between the germline ends. Germline V gives CDR1 LGHNA, CDR2 YSLEER. The CDR3 loop reads CASSFGVMNTEAFF. In DNA, the CDR3 is TGCGCCAGCAGCTTCGGGGTCATGAACACTGAAGCTTTCTTT.

Worth noting for this clone: A junction end diverges from the germline sequence, so it may reflect a read error. This chain connects TRBV5-4 to TRBJ2-1; possible D gene TRBD1, 5 bases. Germline V gene lookup returns CDR1 SGHNT and CDR2 YYREEE (reference sequence). The CDR3 length is 15 residues. This CDR3 reads CASSFWGSRYSEQFF. The CDR3 bases are TGTGCCAGCAGCTTTTGGGGCTCGAGATACAGTGAGCAGTTCTTC.

This clone was observed a single time. V is TRBV6-5 and J is TRBJ1-6; no clear D. V lost 4 bases and J lost 8, with 6 bases in between. Germline V gene data show CDR1 as MNHEY and CDR2 as SVGAGI. There are 12 residues in the CDR3. CDR3 region: CASSSSDSPLHF. The CDR3 coding sequence is TGTGCCAGCAGTTCGTCAGATTCACCCCTCCACTTT.

The gene calls are TRBV27 and TRBJ2-5; possibly TRBD1 for D (5 bases). Trimming shortened V by 3 bases and J by 4 bases, and 12 bases separated the two germline ends. The CDR3 runs 14 residues. Germline CDR1 MNHEY, CDR2 SMNVEV (reference sequence). The CDR3, as DNA: TGTGCCAGCAGTTTCCGCAGGGTGGGAGAGACCCAGTACTTC. Its protein product is CASSFRRVGETQYF.